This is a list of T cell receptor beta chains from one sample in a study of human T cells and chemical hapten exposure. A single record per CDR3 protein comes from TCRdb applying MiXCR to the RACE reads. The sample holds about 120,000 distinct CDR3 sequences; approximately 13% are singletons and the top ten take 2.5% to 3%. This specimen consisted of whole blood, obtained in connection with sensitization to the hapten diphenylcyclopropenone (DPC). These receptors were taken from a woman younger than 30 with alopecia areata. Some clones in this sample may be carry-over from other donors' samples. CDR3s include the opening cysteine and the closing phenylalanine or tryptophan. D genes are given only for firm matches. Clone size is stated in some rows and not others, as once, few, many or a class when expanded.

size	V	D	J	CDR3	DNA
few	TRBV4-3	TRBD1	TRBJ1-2	CASSQVPRGQSGYTF	TGCGCCAGCAGCCAAGTCCCCAGGGGGCAAAGTGGCTACACCTTC
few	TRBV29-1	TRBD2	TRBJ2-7	CSVTGGYEQYF	TGCAGCGTCACGGGGGGGTACGAGCAGTACTTC
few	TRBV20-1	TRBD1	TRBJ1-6	CSASTGENSPLHF	TGCAGTGCTAGTACAGGGGAGAATTCACCCCTCCACTTT
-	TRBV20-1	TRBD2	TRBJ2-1	CSASTSGGVKDNEQFF	TGCAGTGCTAGTACTAGCGGGGGGGTTAAAGACAATGAGCAGTTCTTC
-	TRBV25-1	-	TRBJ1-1	CASSHMTKNTEAFF	TGTGCCAGCAGCCATATGACCAAGAACACTGAAGCTTTCTTT
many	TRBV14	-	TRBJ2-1	CASSHPTGSYNEQFF	TGTGCCAGCAGCCACCCGACAGGCTCCTACAATGAGCAGTTCTTC
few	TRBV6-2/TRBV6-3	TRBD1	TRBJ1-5	CASSQWTGLQPQHF	TGTGCCAGCAGTCAATGGACAGGGTTACAGCCCCAGCATTTT
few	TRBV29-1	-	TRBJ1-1	CSFRVGGTEAFF	TGCAGCTTCCGAGTGGGAGGCACTGAAGCTTTCTTT
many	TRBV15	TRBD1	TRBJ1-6	CATSSGQGRGSPLHF	TGTGCCACCAGCAGCGGACAGGGTAGGGGTTCACCCCTCCACTTT
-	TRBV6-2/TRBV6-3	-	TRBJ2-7	CASRDSPYEQYF	TGTGCCAGCAGGGACAGTCCCTACGAGCAGTACTTC
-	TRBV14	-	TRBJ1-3	CASSQDHRAGNTIYF	TGTGCCAGCAGCCAAGACCACAGGGCTGGAAACACCATATATTTT
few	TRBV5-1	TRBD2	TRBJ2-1	CASSLEAGGYNEQFF	TGCGCCAGCAGCTTGGAAGCGGGGGGCTACAATGAGCAGTTCTTC
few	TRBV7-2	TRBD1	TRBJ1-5	CASSRDRAGDQPQHF	TGTGCCAGCAGCAGGGACAGGGCCGGAGATCAGCCCCAGCATTTT
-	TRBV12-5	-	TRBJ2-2	CASGSTANTGELFF	TGTGCTAGTGGTTCGACAGCGAACACCGGGGAGCTGTTTTTT
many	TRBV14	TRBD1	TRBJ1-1	CASSQRPGDSTEAFF	TGTGCCAGCAGCCAACGGCCTGGGGACAGCACTGAAGCTTTCTTT
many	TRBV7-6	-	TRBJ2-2	CASSVEGSSTGELFF	TGTGCCAGCAGCGTCGAGGGGTCGAGCACCGGGGAGCTGTTTTTT
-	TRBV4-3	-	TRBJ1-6	CASSLIRSYNSPLHF	TGCGCCAGCAGCCTCATAAGGTCCTATAATTCACCCCTCCACTTT
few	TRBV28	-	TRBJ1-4	CASSLRNRAAEKLFF	TGTGCCAGCAGTTTACGGAACAGGGCAGCTGAAAAACTGTTTTTT
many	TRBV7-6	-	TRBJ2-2	CASSLGSGDTGELFF	TGTGCCAGCAGCTTAGGATCAGGGGACACCGGGGAGCTGTTTTTT
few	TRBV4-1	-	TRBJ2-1	CASSQLDLVPSSYNEQFF	TGCGCCAGCAGCCAATTGGATCTAGTCCCTAGCTCCTACAATGAGCAGTTCTTC
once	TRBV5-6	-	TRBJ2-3	CASSGGFLGTDTQYF	TGTGCCAGCAGCGGCGGGTTTCTGGGCACAGATACGCAGTATTTT
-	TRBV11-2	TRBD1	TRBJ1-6	CASSPRQGSYNSPLHF	TGTGCCAGCAGCCCAAGACAGGGCTCCTATAATTCACCCCTCCACTTT
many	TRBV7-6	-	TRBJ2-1	CASSLSGAEEQFF	TGTGCCAGCAGCTTATCCGGGGCAGAGGAGCAGTTCTTC
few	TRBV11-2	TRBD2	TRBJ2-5	CASSSGLVETQYF	TGTGCCAGCAGCTCCGGACTAGTAGAGACCCAGTACTTC
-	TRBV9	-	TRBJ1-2	CASKGSYGYTF	TGTGCCAGCAAAGGTTCCTATGGCTACACCTTC
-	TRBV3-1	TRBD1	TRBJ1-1	CASSQGQGPGAFF	TGTGCCAGCAGCCAAGGACAGGGGCCGGGTGCTTTCTTT
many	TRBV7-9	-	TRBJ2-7	CASSLGAGSSYEQYF	TGTGCCAGCAGCTTAGGGGCAGGGAGCTCCTACGAGCAGTACTTC
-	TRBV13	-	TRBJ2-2	CASSSRLGSGELFF	TGTGCCAGCAGCTCCCGACTGGGTTCCGGGGAGCTGTTTTTT
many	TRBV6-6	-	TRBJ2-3	CASTTGDTQYF	TGTGCCAGCACAACGGGGGATACGCAGTATTTT
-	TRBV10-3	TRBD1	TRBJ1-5	CAISQDRGGNQPQHF	TGTGCCATCAGCCAGGACAGGGGAGGCAATCAGCCCCAGCATTTT
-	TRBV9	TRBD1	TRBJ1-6	CASSSRDRGNSPLHF	TGTGCCAGCAGCTCCCGGGACAGGGGGAATTCACCCCTCCACTTT
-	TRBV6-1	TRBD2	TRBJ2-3	CASSERRGGRDTQYF	TGTGCCAGCAGTGAACGGCGGGGGGGCAGGGATACGCAGTATTTT
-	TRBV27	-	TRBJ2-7	CASSLAHARSYEQYF	TGTGCCAGCTCCCTTGCTCACGCTCGGTCCTACGAGCAGTACTTC
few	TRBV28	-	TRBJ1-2	CASSRADRFYGYTF	TGTGCCAGCAGTCGCGCCGACAGGTTCTATGGCTACACCTTC
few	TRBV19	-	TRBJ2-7	CASSRIDHHYEQYF	TGTGCCAGTAGTAGGATCGATCACCACTACGAGCAGTACTTC
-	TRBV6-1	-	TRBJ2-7	CASSEPPTFSSYEQYF	TGTGCCAGCAGTGAGCCGCCTACTTTTAGCTCCTACGAGCAGTACTTC
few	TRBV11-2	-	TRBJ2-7	CASSLALVARYEQYF	TGTGCCAGCAGCTTGGCCCTGGTCGCGAGATACGAGCAGTACTTC
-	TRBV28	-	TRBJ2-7	CASKLSGYEQYF	TGTGCCAGCAAACTATCCGGATACGAGCAGTACTTC